This T cell receptor (beta chain) stems from a study of neurological immune-mediated disorders. Whole-study context: The approximately 34 multiple sclerosis patients comprised around 31 that were relapsing-remitting and 3 that were secondary progressive. Study results and caveats: The most TCR clonal expansion was seen in HTLV-1-associated myelopathy, whereas the least was seen in multiple sclerosis, below the level in healthy controls. On phylogenetic grouping, the repertoires of 18 of 34 multiple sclerosis patients fell within one related-CDR3 cluster, constituting a possible signature.

The team produced cDNA through 5'RACE using 10-nucleotide random UMIs. MiXCR, applied by TCRdb to the 5' RACE reads, yields one record per CDR3 protein. Found here are fewer than 50,000 distinct CDR3 sequences, over 2% of them singletons; the top ten hold approximately 12%. This clonotype was observed many times. The antigen is unknown. What was sequenced was PBMCs. This TCR was sampled from a man aged 30 to 39 with multiple sclerosis.

DNA for the CDR3: TGCAGTGTAAAGCGGGCTAGCGGGAGGAATGAGCAGTTCTTC. Its translation is CSVKRASGRNEQFF. This chain links TRBV20-1 with TRBJ2-1, with 11 bases fitting TRBD2. The germline gives CDR1 DFQATT, CDR2 SNEGSKA (reference sequence). CDR3 length equals 14 residues. The V gene end was trimmed by 7 bases and the J gene end by 7 bases; junction bases not matched to a gene: 9.